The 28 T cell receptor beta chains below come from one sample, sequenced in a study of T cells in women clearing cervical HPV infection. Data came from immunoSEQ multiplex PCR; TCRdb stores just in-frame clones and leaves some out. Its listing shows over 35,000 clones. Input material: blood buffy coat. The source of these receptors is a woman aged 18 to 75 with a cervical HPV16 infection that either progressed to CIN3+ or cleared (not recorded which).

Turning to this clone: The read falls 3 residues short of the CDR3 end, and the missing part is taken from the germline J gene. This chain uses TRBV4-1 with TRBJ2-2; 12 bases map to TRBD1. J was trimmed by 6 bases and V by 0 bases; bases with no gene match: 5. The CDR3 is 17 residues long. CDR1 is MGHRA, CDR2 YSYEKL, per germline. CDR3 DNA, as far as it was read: TGCGCCAGCAGCCAAGATCCCGGGACAGGGGGCTCCGGGGAG. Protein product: CASSQDPGTGGSGE. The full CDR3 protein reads CASSQDPGTGGSGELFF.

The sequenced CDR3 bases are TGTGCCAGCAGCCCATTCTACGAG. Translated, it gives CASSPFYE. The whole CDR3 sequence is CASSPFYEQYF. The chain employs TRBV6-2 or TRBV6-3 and TRBJ2-7, with D unclear. From the germline J gene comes the end of the CDR3, since the read stops 3 residues before it. There are 11 residues in the CDR3. Germline V lookup: CDR1 MNHEY, CDR2 SVGEGT. V was trimmed by 6 bases and J by 3 bases, leaving 6 bases between them.

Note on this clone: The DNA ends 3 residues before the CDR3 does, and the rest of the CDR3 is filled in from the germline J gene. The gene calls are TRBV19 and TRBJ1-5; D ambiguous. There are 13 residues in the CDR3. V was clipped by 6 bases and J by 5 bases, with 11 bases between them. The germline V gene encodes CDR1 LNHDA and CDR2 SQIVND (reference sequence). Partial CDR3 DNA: TGTGCCAGTAGAGATTCAGATCATCAGCCC. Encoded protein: CASRDSDHQP. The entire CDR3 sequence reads CASRDSDHQPQHF.

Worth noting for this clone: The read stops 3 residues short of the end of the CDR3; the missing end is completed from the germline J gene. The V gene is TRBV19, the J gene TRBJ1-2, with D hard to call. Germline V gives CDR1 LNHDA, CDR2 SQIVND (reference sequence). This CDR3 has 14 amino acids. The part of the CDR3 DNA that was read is TGTGCCAGTAGTGCCCCCCAGGTGCGTGATACC. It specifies CASSAPQVRDT. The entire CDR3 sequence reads CASSAPQVRDTYTF. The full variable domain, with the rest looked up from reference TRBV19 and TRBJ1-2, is DGGITQSPKYLFRKEGQNVTLSCEQNLNHDAMYWYRQDPGQGLRLIYYSQIVNDFQKGDIAEGYSVSREKKESFPLTVTSAQKNPTAFYLCASSAPQVRDTYTFGSGTRLTVV.

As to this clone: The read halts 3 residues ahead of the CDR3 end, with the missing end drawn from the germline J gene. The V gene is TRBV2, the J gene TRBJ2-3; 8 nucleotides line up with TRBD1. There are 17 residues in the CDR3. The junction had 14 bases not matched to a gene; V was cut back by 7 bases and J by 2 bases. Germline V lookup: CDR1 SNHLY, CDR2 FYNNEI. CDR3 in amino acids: CASNPILQTGDTDTQYF. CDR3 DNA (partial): TGTGCCAGCAATCCAATTCTCCAGACAGGGGACACAGATACG.

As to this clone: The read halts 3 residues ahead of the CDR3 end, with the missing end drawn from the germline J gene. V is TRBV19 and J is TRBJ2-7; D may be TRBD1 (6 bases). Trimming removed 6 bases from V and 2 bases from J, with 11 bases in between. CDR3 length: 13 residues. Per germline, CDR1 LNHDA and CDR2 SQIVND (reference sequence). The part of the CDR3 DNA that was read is TGTGCCAGTAGCACCGGGACACCCTACGAG. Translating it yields CASSTGTPYE. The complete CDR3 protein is CASSTGTPYEQYF.

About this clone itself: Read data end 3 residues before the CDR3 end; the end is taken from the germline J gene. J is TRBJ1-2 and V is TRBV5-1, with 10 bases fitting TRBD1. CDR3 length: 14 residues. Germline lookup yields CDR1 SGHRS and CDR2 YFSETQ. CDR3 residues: CASSLAGTGEGYTF. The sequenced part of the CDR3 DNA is TGCGCCAGCAGCTTGGCCGGGACAGGGGAAGGC.

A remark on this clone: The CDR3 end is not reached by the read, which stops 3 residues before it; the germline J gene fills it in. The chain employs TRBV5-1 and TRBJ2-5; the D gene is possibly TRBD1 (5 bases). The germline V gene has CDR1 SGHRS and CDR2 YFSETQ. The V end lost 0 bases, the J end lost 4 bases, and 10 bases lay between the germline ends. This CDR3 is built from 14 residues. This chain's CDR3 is CASSLGGGRETQYF. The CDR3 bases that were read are TGCGCCAGCAGCTTGGGGGGCGGAAGAGAGACC.

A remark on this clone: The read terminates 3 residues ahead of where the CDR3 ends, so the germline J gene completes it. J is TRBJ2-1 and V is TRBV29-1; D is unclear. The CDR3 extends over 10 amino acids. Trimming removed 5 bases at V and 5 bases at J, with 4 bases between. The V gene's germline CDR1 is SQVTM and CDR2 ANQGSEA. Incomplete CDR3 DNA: TGCAGCGTTTTTAACAATGAG. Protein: CSVFNNE. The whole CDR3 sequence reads CSVFNNEQFF.

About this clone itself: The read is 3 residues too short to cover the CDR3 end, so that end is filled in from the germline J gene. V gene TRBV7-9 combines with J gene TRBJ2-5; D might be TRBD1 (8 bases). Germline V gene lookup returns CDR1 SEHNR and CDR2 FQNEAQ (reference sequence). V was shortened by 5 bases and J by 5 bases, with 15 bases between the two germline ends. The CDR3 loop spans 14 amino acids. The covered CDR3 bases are TGTGCCAGCAGCAAAGGACAGGGAGGGGAGACC. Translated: CASSKGQGGET. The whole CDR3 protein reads CASSKGQGGETQYF.

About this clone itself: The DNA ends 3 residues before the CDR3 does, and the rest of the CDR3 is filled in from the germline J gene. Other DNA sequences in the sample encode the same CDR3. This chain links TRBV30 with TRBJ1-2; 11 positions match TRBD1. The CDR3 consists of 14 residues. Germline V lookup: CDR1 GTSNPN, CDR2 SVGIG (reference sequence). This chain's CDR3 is CAWRSSGTGGGYTF. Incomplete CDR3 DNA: TGTGCCTGGAGGAGTTCCGGGACAGGGGGAGGA.

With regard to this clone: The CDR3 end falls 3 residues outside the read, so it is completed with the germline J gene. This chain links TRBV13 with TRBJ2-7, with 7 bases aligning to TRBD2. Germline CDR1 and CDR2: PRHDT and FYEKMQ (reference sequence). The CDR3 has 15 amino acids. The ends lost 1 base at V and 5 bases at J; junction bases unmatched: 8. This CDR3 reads CASSLDGSGDNEQYF. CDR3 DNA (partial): TGTGCCAGCAGCTTAGATGGAAGCGGGGATAACGAG.

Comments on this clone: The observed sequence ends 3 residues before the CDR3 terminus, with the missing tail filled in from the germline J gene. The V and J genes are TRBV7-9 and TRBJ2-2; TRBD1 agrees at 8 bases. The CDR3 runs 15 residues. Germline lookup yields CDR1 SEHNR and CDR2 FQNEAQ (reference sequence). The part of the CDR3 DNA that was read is TGTGCCAGCAGCTTAGATTTGGACAGGGATGAAAAG. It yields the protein CASSLDLDRDEK. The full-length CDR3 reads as CASSLDLDRDEKLFF.

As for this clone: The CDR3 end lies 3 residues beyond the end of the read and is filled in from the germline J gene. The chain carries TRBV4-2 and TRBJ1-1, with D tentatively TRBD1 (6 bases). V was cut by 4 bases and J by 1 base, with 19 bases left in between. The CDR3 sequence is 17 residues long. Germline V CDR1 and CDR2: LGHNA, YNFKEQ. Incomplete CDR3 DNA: TGTGCCAGCAGCCCCAGAGCGGCCACAGGGTCGAACACTGAA. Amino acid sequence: CASSPRAATGSNTE. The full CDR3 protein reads CASSPRAATGSNTEAFF.

The CDR3 loop is CASSPGGTSSHEQYF. The CDR3 DNA, read in part, is TGTGCCAGCAGCCCCGGGGGGACTAGTTCCCACGAG. The chain couples TRBV6-4 to TRBJ2-7, with 8 bases matching TRBD2. The read falls 3 residues short of the CDR3 end, and the missing part is taken from the germline J gene. The CDR3 contains 15 residues. V lost 6 bases, J lost 5 bases, and 12 bases stayed unmatched. In germline, CDR1 is MRHNA, CDR2 SNTAGT.

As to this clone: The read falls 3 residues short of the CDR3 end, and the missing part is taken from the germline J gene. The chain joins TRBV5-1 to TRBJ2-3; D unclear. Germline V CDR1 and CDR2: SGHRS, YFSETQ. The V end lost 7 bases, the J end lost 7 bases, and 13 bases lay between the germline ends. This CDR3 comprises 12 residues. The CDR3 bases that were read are TGCGCCAGCGCCGTCGATCAGAATACG. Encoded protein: CASAVDQNT. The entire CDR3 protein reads CASAVDQNTQYF.

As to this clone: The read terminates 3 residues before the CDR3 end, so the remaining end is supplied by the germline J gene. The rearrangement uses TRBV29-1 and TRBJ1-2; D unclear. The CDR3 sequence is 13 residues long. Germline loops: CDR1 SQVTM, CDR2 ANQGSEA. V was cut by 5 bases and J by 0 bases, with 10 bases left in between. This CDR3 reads CSVPDIPNYGYTF. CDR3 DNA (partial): TGCAGCGTTCCTGACATACCTAACTATGGC.

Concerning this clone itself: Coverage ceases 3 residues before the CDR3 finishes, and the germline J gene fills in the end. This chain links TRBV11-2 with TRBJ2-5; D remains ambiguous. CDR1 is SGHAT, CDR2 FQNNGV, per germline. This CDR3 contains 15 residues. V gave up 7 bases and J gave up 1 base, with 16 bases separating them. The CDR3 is CASTMAALGQETQYF. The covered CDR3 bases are TGTGCCAGCACCATGGCAGCGTTGGGCCAAGAGACC. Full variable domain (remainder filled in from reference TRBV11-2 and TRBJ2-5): EAGVAQSPRYKIIEKRQSVAFWCNPISGHATLYWYQQILGQGPKLLIQFQNNGVVDDSQLPKDRFSAERLKGVDSTLKIQPAKLEDSAVYLCASTMAALGQETQYFGPGTRLLVL.

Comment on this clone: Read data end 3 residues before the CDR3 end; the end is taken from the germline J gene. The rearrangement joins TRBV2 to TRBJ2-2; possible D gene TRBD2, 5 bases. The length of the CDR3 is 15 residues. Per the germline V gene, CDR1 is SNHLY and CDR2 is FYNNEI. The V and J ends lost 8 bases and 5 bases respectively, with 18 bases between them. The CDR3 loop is CASQERLSGTGELFF. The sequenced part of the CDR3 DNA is TGTGCCAGCCAAGAAAGGCTTTCGGGGACCGGGGAG.

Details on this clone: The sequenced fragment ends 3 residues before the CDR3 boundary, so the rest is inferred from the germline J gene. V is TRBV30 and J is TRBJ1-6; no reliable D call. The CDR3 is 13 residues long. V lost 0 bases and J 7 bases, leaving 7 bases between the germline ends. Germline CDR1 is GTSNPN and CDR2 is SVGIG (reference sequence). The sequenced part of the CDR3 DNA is TGTGCCTGGAGTGTAACGGGGAATTCACCC. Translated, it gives CAWSVTGNSP. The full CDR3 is CAWSVTGNSPLHF.

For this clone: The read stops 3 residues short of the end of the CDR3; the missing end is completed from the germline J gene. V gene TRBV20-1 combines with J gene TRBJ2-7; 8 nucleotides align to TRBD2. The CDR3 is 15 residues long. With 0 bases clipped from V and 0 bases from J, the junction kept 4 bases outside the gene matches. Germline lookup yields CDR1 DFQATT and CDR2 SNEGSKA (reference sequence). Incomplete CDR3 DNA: TGCAGTGCTAGAGATCTAGCGGGCAGCTCCTACGAG. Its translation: CSARDLAGSSYE. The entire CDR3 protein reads CSARDLAGSSYEQYF.

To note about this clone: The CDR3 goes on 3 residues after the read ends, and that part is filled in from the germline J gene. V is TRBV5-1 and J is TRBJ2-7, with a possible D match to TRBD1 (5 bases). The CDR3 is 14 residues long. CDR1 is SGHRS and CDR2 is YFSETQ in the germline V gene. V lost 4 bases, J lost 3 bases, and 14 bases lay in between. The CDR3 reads CASSPTGANYEQYF. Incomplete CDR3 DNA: TGCGCCAGCAGCCCGACTGGGGCTAACTACGAG.

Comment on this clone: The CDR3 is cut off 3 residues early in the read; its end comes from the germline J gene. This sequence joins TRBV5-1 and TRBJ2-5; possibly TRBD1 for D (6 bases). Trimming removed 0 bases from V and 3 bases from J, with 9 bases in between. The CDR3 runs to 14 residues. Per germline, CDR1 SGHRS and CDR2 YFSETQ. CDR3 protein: CASSLANREETQYF. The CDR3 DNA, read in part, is TGCGCCAGCAGCTTGGCAAACAGGGAAGAGACC.

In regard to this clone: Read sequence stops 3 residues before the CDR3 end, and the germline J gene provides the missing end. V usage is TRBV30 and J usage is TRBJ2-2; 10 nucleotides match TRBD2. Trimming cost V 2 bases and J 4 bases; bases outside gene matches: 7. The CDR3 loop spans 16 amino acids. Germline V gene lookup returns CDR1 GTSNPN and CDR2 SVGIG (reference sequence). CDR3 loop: CAWSFSGGAITGELFF. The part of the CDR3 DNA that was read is TGTGCCTGGAGTTTCAGCGGGGGGGCCATCACCGGGGAG. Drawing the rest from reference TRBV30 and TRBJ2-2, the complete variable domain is SQTIHQWPATLVQPVGSPLSLECTVEGTSNPNLYWYRQAAGRGLQLLFYSVGIGQISSEVPQNLSASRPQDRQFILSSKKLLLSDSGFYLCAWSFSGGAITGELFFGEGSRLTVL.

CDR3 sequence: CSATQGNQETQYF. The DNA read from the CDR3 is TGCAGTGCCACACAGGGAAACCAAGAGACC. The chain combines TRBV20-1 with TRBJ2-5; D might be TRBD1 (6 bases). The read terminates 3 residues before the CDR3 end, so the remaining end is supplied by the germline J gene. The germline V gene has CDR1 DFQATT and CDR2 SNEGSKA (reference sequence). This CDR3 comprises 13 residues. Trimming shortened V by 6 bases and J by 0 bases, and 11 bases separated the two germline ends.

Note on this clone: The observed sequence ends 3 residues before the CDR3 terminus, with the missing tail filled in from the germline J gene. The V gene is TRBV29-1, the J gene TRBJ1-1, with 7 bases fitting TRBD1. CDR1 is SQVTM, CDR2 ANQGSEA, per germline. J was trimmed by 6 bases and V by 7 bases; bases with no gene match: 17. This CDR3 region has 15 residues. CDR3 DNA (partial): TGCAGCGCTGAGGGGACAGAAACCCGGAATTCTGAA. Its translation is CSAEGTETRNSE. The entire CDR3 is CSAEGTETRNSEAFF.

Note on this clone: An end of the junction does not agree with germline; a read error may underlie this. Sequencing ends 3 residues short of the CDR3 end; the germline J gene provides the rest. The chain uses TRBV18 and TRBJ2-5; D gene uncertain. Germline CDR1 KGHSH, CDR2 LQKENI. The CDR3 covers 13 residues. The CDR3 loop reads CASSPLRQETQYF. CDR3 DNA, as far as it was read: TGTGCCAGCTCCCCACTCCGCCAAGAGACC.

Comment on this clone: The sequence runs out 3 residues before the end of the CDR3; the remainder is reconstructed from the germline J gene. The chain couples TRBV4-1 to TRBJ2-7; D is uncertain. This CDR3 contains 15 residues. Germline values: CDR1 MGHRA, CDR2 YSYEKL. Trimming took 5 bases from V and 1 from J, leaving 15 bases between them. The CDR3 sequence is CASSYPTEGSYEQYF. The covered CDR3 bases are TGCGCCAGCAGCTACCCCACCGAAGGGTCCTACGAG.